A selection of T cell receptor beta chains follows, all from one sample in a study of response to subunit inactivated influenza vaccine. From the RT-PCR reads, TCRdb called clonotypes with MiXCR, one entry per CDR3 protein. Of some 570,000 distinct CDR3 sequences listed, around 11% are singletons. This sample was also put to use in a study of T cells expressing NK-cell markers.

Here the sequenced sample was PBMCs from blood, taken on the day of vaccination. All receptors derive from a middle-aged man who received an inactivated influenza vaccine. The conserved cysteine and the conserved F or W are not part of the CDR3 here. Fields, in order: clone size, V gene, D gene, J gene, CDR3 protein. The D gene is left open where the match is weak. Not every row has a clone size; where given, it reads once, few, many or a size class.

few	TRBV6-4	TRBD2	TRBJ2-3	ASPKTGTSGSRGTDTQY
few	TRBV7-2	TRBD2	TRBJ2-3	ASTLDRGGQSDTQY
-	TRBV28	TRBD2	TRBJ2-2	ASSGFSGRGTGELF
-	TRBV28	TRBD1	TRBJ2-5	ASSPAGTGLLGETQY
-	TRBV6-2/TRBV6-3	-	TRBJ1-5	ASRRKSNQPQH
-	TRBV2	TRBD2	TRBJ2-1	ASRKGWLAGVNEQF
many	TRBV19	TRBD1	TRBJ2-2	ASSIEDRDLTGELF
many	TRBV7-9	-	TRBJ2-1	ASSLQGRKDNEQF
few	TRBV29-1	TRBD2	TRBJ2-7	SAEGTSGTYEQY
few	TRBV5-1	-	TRBJ1-5	ANLPGEQPQH
-	TRBV4-2	TRBD1	TRBJ1-2	ASSQDGQANYGYT
few	TRBV6-5	-	TRBJ1-2	ASSYSGVNVPDYGYT
-	TRBV29-1	TRBD2	TRBJ2-5	SVQLAGGQETQY
-	TRBV20-1	-	TRBJ2-7	SALDDHRVQDEQY
few	TRBV21-1	-	TRBJ2-3	ASSKLQPASSTDTQY
many	TRBV11-2	TRBD1	TRBJ1-2	ASSLEQGGYLGYT
few	TRBV28	-	TRBJ2-3	ASSLYRTPLRTDTQY
many	TRBV3-1	-	TRBJ2-5	ASSPRPEETQY
-	TRBV2	TRBD1	TRBJ2-5	ASEGGQGQETQY
-	TRBV11-2	-	TRBJ1-2	ASSSPSQGRYGYT
-	TRBV6-5	TRBD1	TRBJ1-2	ASSSYLQGKGYGYT
few	TRBV4-2	-	TRBJ2-1	ASSGQGRHNEQF
few	TRBV30	-	TRBJ1-2	AWRPRANYGYT
-	TRBV6-2/TRBV6-3	-	TRBJ2-2	ANLTGTTNTGELF
-	TRBV29-1	TRBD2	TRBJ2-3	SVAGGLAGGEDTQY
few	TRBV6-5	-	TRBJ2-7	ASSYGQGLDYEQY
many	TRBV12-3/TRBV12-4	TRBD2	TRBJ2-7	ASRPTSGGPPEQY
-	TRBV7-2	-	TRBJ2-7	ASSPRDLARPYEQY
-	TRBV4-3	-	TRBJ2-4	ASSAEQRAKNIQY
many	TRBV5-1	TRBD2	TRBJ2-1	ASSKKLAGVINEQF
few	TRBV7-9	-	TRBJ2-7	ASSYLAFYEQY
-	TRBV5-1	TRBD2	TRBJ2-5	ASISTGTSQQETQY
many	TRBV28	-	TRBJ1-4	ASSVGTETTNEKLF
-	TRBV9	TRBD2	TRBJ2-2	ASSVSSGSSGELF
many	TRBV15	TRBD1	TRBJ1-2	ATSSGQGYGYT
few	TRBV7-8	TRBD1	TRBJ2-2	ASSHRGQATGELF
few	TRBV5-1	-	TRBJ2-7	ASSFDRAGEQY
many	TRBV12-3/TRBV12-4	-	TRBJ2-7	ASSLENSYEQY
few	TRBV3-1	TRBD2	TRBJ2-1	ASSHPSGGSYNEQF
few	TRBV27	-	TRBJ1-1	ASSLNVARNTEAF
-	TRBV7-2	-	TRBJ2-7	ASSLARGSLYEQY
few	TRBV3-1	TRBD2	TRBJ2-1	ASSPSGGDWREQF
-	TRBV14	TRBD1	TRBJ2-1	ASSLLRGQGTYNEQF
few	TRBV10-3	-	TRBJ1-2	AIRQDLNYGYT
-	TRBV11-2	-	TRBJ2-7	ASSLSYSDYEQY
many	TRBV12-3/TRBV12-4	-	TRBJ2-2	ASSWGVGGQANTGELF